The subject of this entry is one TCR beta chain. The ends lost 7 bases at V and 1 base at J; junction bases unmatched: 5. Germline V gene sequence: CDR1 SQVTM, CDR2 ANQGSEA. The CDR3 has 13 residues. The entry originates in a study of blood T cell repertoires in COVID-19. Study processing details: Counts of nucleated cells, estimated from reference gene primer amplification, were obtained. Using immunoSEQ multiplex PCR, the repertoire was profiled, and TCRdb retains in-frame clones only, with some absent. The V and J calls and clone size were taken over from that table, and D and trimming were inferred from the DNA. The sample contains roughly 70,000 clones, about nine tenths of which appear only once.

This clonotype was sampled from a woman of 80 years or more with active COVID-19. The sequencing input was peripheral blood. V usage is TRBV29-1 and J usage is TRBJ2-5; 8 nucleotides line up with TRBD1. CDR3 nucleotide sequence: TGCAGCGGCGGGACAGGCCGCCAAGAGACCCAGTACTTC. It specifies CSGGTGRQETQYF. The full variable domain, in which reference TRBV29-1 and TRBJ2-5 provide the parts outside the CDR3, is SAVISQKPSRDICQRGTSLTIQCQVDSQVTMMFWYRQQPGQSLTLIATANQGSEATYESGFVIDKFPISRPNLTFSTLTVSNMSPEDSSIYLCSGGTGRQETQYFGPGTRLLVL.